What follows are 3 T cell receptor beta chains derived from one specimen sequenced in a study of blood T cell repertoires in COVID-19. TCRdb's table, derived via immunoSEQ multiplex PCR, lists solely in-frame clones and lacks some. The sample has about 250,000 clones; almost 85% are singletons. Material for sequencing was peripheral blood. These receptors were taken from a man in his forties or fifties with COVID-19, enrolled during active disease.

This rearrangement joins TRBV3-1 (or the pseudogene TRBV3-2) to TRBJ1-2; 8 bases agree with TRBD1. The germline V gene has CDR1 LGHDT and CDR2 YNNKEL (reference sequence). The CDR3 loop spans 14 amino acids. V gave up 3 bases and J gave up 7 bases; unmatched junction bases: 7. This chain's CDR3 is CASSHPTRGPGYTF. The CDR3 DNA is TGTGCCAGCAGCCACCCCACCAGGGGGCCTGGCTACACCTTC.

This chain joins TRBV15 and TRBJ2-5, with 10 positions matching TRBD1. Per the germline V gene, CDR1 is LNHNV and CDR2 is YYDKDF (reference sequence). The CDR3 is made up of 18 amino acids. V was clipped by 7 bases and J by 2 bases; unmatched bases: 16. The DNA for the CDR3 is TGTGCCACCAACTGTACCGGGACAGGGGTTTGGAAACAAGAGACCCAGTACTTC. Protein sequence: CATNCTGTGVWKQETQYF. The whole variable domain, remainder taken from reference TRBV15 and TRBJ2-5, is DAMVIQNPRYQVTQFGKPVTLSCSQTLNHNVMYWYQQKSSQAPKLLFHYYDKDFNNEADTPDNFQSRRPNTSFCFLDIRSPGLGDTAMYLCATNCTGTGVWKQETQYFGPGTRLLVL.

This chain uses TRBV6-5 with TRBJ1-3; D is unresolved. The CDR3 contains 13 residues. V was cut by 2 bases and J by 4 bases, with 6 bases left in between. Germline V lookup: CDR1 MNHEY, CDR2 SVGAGI. Here the CDR3 reads CASSYVRGNTIYF. The CDR3 DNA follows: TGTGCCAGCAGTTACGTGCGGGGAAACACCATATATTTT.